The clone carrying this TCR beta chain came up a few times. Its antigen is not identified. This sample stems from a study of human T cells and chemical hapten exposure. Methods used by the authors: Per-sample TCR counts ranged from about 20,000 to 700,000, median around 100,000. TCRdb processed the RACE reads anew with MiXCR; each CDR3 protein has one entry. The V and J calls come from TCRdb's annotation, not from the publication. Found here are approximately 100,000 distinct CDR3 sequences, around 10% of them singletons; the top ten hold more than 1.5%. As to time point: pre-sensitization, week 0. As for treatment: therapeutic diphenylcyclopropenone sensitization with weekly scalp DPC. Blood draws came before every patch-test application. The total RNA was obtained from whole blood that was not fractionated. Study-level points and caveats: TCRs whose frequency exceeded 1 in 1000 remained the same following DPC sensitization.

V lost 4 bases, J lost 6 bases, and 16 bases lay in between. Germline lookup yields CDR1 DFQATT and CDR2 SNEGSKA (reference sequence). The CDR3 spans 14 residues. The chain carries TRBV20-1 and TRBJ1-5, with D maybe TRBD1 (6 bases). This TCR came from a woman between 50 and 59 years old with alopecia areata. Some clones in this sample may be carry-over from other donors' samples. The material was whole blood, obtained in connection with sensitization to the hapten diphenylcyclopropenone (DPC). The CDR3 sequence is CSATDSYVGQPQHF. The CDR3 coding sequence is TGCAGTGCTACGGACAGCTACGTAGGTCAGCCCCAGCATTTT.